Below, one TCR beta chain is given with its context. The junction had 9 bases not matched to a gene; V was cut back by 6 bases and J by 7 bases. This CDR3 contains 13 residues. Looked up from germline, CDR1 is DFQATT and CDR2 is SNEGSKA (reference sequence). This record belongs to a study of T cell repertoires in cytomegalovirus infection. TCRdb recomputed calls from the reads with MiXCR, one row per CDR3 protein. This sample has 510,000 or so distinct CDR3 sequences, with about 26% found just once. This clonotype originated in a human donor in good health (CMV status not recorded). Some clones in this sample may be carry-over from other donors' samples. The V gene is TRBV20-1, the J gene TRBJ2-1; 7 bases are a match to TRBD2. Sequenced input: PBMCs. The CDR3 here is CSAPVGGRNEQFF. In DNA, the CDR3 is TGCAGTGCCCCCGTGGGCGGGAGAAATGAGCAGTTCTTC.